This TCR beta chain was captured in a study of T cell repertoires in cytomegalovirus infection. One entry per CDR3 protein, called by TCRdb with MiXCR from the reads. The sample includes around 320,000 distinct CDR3 sequences, approximately 9.5% of them seen just once. Germline V lookup: CDR1 MNHEY, CDR2 SVGAGI. Trimming left V 6 bases short and J 0 bases short, with 9 bases between. The CDR3 spans 15 residues. The sequencing input was PBMCs. The genes are TRBV6-5 and TRBJ2-6; D is ambiguous. The sequence was collected from a human donor in good health (CMV status not recorded). Some clones in this sample may be carry-over from other donors' samples. CDR3: CASSLVYSGANVLTF. CDR3 DNA: TGTGCCAGCAGCCTAGTCTACTCTGGGGCCAACGTCCTGACTTTC.